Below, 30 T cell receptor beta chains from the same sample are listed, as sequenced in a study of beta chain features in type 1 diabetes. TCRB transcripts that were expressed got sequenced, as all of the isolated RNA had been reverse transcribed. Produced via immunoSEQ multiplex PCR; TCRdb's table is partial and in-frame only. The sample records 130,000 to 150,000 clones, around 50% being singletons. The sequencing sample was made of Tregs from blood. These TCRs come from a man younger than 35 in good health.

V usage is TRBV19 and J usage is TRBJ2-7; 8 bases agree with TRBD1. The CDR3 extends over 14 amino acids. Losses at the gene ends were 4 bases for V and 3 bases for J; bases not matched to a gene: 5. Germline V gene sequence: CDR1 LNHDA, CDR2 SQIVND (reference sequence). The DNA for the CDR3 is TGTGCCAGTAGTACGCGGACAGGGAACTACGAGCAGTACTTC. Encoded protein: CASSTRTGNYEQYF.

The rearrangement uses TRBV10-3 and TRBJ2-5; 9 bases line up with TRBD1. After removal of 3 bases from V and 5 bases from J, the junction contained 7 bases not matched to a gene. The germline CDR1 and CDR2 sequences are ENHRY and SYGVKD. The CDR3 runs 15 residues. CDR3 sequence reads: CAISDPDRGRETQYF. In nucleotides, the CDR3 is TGTGCCATCAGTGACCCGGACAGGGGTAGGGAGACCCAGTACTTC.

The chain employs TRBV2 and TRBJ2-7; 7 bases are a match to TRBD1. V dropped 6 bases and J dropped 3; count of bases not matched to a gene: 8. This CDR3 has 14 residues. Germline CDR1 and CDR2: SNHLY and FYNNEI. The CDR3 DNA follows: TGTGCCAGCAGGAAGGGACAGTTGTACTACGAGCAGTACTTC. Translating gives CASRKGQLYYEQYF.

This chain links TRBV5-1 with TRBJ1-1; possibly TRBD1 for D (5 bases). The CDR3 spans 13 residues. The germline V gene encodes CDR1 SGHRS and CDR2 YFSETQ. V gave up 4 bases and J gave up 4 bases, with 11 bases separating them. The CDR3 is CASSRQGGTEAFF. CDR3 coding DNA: TGCGCCAGCAGCAGGCAGGGCGGCACTGAAGCTTTCTTT.

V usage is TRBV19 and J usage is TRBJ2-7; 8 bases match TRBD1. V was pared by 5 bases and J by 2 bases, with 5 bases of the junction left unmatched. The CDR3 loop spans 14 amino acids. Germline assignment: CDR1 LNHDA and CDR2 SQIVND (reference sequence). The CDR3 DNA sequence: TGTGCCAGTAGTTTTATGACAGGGGCCTACGAGCAGTACTTC. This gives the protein CASSFMTGAYEQYF.

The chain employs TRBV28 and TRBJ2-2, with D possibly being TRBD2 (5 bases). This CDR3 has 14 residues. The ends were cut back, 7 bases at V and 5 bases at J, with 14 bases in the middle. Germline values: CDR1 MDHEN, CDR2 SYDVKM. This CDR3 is CASTHRGSTGELFF. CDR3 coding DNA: TGTGCCAGCACCCATCGGGGTAGTACCGGGGAGCTGTTTTTT.

Here the CDR3 DNA reads TGTGCCAGCAACTACCTGGGCGGGGGAAACACCGGGGAGCTGTTTTTT. As protein: CASNYLGGGNTGELFF. The chain combines TRBV27 with TRBJ2-2; TRBD2 aligns across 7 bases. This CDR3 contains 16 residues. Germline assignment: CDR1 MNHEY and CDR2 SMNVEV (reference sequence). The ends lost 7 bases at V and 2 bases at J; junction bases unmatched: 10.

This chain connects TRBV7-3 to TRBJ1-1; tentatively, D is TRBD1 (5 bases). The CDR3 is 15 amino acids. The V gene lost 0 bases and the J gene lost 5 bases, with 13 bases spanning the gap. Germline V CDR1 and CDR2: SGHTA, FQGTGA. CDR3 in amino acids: CASSLTGPGRTEAFF. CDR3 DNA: TGTGCCAGCAGCTTAACCGGGCCAGGGAGGACTGAAGCTTTCTTT. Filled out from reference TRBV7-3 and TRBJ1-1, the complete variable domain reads GAGVSQTPSNKVTEKGKYVELRCDPISGHTALYWYRQSLGQGPEFLIYFQGTGAADDSGLPNDRFFAVRPEGSVSTLKIQRTERGDSAVYLCASSLTGPGRTEAFFGQGTRLTVV.

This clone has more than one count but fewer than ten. This CDR3 is CASSYSAGRGYGYTF. DNA for the CDR3: TGTGCCAGCAGTTACTCAGCAGGCAGGGGCTATGGCTACACCTTC. The chain carries TRBV6-5 and TRBJ1-2; a possible D gene is TRBD1 (6 bases). Germline V gives CDR1 MNHEY, CDR2 SVGAGI. The length of the CDR3 is 15 residues. Trimming took off 0 bases at V and 4 bases at J, with 12 bases between the two ends.

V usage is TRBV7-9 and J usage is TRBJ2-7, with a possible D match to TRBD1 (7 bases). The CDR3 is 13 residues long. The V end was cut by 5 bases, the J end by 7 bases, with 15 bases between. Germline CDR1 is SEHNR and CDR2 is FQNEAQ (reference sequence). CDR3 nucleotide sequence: TGTGCCAGCAGCGCGGAGGGGGCGGGGGAGCAGTACTTC. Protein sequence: CASSAEGAGEQYF.

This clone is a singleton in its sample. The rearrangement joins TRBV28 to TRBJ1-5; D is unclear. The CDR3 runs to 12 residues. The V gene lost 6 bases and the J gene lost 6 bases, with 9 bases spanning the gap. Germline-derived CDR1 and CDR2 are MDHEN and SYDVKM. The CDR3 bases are TGTGCCAGCAGCCCCCTAGTTCAGCCCCAGCATTTT. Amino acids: CASSPLVQPQHF.

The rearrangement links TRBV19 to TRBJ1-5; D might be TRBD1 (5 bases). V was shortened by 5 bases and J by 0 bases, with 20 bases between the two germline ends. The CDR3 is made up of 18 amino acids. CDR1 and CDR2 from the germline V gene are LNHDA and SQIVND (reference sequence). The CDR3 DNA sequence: TGTGCCAGTAGTCCCTCCGTAGGACATTTATTTAGCAATCAGCCCCAGCATTTT. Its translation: CASSPSVGHLFSNQPQHF.

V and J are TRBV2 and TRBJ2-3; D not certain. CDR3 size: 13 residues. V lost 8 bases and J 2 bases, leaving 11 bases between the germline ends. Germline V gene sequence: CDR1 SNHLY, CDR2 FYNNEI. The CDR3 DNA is TGTGCCAGCCGACTGACCCTCACAGATACGCAGTATTTT. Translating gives CASRLTLTDTQYF.

The CDR3 DNA is TGTGCCAGCAGCACGGGGATTGGCTATGGCTACACCTTC. This translates into CASSTGIGYGYTF. The rearrangement joins TRBV5-8 to TRBJ1-2; D not certain. From germline, CDR1 is SGHTS and CDR2 YDEGEE. The CDR3 loop spans 13 amino acids. V lost 4 bases and J lost 4, with 11 bases in between.

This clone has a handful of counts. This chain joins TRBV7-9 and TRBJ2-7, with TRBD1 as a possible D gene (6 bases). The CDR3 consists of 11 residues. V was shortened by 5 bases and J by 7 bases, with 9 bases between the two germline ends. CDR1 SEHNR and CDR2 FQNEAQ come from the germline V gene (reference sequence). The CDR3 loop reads CASSPGVEQYF. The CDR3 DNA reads TGTGCCAGCAGCCCAGGGGTGGAGCAGTACTTC.

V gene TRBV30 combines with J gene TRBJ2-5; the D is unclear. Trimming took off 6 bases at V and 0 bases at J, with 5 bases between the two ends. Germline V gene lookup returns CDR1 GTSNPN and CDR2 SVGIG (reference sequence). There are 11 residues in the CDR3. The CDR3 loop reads CACRDQETQYF. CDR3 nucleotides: TGTGCCTGCCGGGACCAAGAGACCCAGTACTTC.

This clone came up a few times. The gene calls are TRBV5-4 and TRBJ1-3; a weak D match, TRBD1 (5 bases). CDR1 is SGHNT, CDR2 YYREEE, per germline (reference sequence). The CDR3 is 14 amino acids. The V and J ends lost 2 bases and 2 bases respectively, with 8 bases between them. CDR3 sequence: CASSLGVAGNTIYF. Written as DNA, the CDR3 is TGTGCCAGCAGCTTAGGGGTGGCTGGAAACACCATATATTTT.

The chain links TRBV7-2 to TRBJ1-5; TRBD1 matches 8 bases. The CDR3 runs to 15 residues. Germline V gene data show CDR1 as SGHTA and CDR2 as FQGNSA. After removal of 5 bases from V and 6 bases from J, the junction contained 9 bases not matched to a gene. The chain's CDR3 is CASSEQGGDGQPQHF. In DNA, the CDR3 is TGTGCCAGCAGCGAACAGGGGGGGGACGGTCAGCCCCAGCATTTT.

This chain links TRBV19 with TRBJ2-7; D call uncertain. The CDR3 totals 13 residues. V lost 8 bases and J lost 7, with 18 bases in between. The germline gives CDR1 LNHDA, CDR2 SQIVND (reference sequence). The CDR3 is CASGTSGPDEQYF. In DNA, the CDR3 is TGTGCCAGTGGTACCAGTGGGCCAGATGAGCAGTACTTC.

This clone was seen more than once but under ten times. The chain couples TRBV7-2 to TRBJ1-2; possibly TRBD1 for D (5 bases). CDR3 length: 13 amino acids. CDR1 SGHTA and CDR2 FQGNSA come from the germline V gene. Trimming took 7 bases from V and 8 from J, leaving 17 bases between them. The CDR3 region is CASTSRFKGGYTF. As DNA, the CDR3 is TGTGCCAGCACCTCCAGGTTTAAGGGGGGCTACACCTTC.

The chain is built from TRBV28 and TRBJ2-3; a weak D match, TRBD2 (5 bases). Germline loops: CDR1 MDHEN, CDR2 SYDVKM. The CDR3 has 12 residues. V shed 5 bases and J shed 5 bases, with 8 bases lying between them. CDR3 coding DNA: TGTGCCAGCAGTCAGGCGGGAGATACGCAGTATTTT. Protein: CASSQAGDTQYF.

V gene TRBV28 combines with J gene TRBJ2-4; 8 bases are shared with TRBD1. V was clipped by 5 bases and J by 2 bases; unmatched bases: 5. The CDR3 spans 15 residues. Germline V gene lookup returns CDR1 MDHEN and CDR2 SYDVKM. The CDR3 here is CASSPTGVTKNIQYF. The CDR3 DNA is TGTGCCAGCAGTCCGACAGGGGTTACCAAAAACATTCAGTACTTC. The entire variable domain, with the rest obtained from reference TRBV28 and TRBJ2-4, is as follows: DVKVTQSSRYLVKRTGEKVFLECVQDMDHENMFWYRQDPGLGLRLIYFSYDVKMKEKGDIPEGYSVSREKKERFSLILESASTNQTSMYLCASSPTGVTKNIQYFGAGTRLSVL.

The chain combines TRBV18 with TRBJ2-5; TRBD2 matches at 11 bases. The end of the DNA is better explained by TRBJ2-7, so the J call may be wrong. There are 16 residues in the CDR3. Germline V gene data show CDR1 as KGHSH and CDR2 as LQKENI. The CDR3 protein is CASSPPILAGAYEQYF. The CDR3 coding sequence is TGTGCCAGCTCACCACCTATACTAGCGGGAGCCTACGAGCAGTACTTC.

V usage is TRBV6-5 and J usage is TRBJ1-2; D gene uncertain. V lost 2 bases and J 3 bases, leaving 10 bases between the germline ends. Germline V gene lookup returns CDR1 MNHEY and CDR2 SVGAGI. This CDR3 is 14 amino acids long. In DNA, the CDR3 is TGTGCCAGCAGTTACGCCCACAACGACTATGGCTACACCTTC. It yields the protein CASSYAHNDYGYTF.

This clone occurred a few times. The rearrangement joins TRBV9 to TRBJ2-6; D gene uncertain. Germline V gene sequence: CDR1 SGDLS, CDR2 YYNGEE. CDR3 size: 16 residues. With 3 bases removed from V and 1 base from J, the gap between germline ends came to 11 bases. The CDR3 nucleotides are TGTGCCAGCAGCGGATACAAGTCTTCTGGGGCCAACGTCCTGACTTTC. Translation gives CASSGYKSSGANVLTF.

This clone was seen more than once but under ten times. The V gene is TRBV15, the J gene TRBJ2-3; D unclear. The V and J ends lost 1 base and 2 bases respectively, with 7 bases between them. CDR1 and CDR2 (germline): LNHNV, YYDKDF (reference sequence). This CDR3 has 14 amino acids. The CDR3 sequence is CATSRGENTDTQYF. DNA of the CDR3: TGTGCCACCAGCAGAGGAGAAAACACAGATACGCAGTATTTT.

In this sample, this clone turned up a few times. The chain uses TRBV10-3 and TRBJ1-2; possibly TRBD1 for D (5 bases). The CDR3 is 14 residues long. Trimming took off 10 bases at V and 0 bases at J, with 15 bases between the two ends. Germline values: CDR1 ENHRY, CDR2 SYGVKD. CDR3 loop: CATQRGHANYGYTF. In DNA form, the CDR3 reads TGTGCCACCCAGAGAGGACACGCTAACTATGGCTACACCTTC.

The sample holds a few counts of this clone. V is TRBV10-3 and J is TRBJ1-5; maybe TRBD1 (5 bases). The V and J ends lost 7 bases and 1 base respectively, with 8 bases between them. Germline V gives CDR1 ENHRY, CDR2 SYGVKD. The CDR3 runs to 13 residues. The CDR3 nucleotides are TGTGCCATCAACAGGCTGAGCAATCAGCCCCAGCATTTT. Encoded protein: CAINRLSNQPQHF.

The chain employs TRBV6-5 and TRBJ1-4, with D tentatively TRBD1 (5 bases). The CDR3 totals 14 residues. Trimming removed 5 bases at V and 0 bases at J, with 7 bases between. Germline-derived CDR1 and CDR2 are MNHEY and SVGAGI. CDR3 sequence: CASSGAATNEKLFF. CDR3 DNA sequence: TGTGCCAGCAGTGGGGCAGCAACTAATGAAAAACTGTTTTTT.

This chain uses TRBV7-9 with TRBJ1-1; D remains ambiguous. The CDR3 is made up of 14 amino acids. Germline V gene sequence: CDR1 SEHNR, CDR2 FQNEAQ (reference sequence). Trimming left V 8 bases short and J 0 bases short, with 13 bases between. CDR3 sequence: CASLRGQVNTEAFF. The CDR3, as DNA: TGTGCCAGCCTTCGCGGGCAAGTGAACACTGAAGCTTTCTTT.